The clone carrying this T cell receptor (beta chain) has only one observation. Sequencing was performed with immunoSEQ multiplex PCR; in TCRdb, only in-frame clones are kept and a portion is missing. The table lists approximately 290,000 clones, roughly 84% of them singletons. This sample stems from a study of blood T cell repertoires in COVID-19. In the study overall: Acute and convalescent COVID-19 samples came from the United States, Italy and Spain.

This receptor was identified in a person aged 70 to 85 with COVID-19, enrolled during active disease. Source material: peripheral blood.

CDR3 DNA: TGTGCCAGCAGCAAAGAGTTAGGTGGACAGGAGCGGTATGGCTACACCTTC. It codes for CASSKELGGQERYGYTF. V and J are TRBV21-1 and TRBJ1-2; TRBD1 was called by the table and not checked on the DNA. TRBV21-1 is annotated as a pseudogene. This CDR3 is 17 amino acids long.